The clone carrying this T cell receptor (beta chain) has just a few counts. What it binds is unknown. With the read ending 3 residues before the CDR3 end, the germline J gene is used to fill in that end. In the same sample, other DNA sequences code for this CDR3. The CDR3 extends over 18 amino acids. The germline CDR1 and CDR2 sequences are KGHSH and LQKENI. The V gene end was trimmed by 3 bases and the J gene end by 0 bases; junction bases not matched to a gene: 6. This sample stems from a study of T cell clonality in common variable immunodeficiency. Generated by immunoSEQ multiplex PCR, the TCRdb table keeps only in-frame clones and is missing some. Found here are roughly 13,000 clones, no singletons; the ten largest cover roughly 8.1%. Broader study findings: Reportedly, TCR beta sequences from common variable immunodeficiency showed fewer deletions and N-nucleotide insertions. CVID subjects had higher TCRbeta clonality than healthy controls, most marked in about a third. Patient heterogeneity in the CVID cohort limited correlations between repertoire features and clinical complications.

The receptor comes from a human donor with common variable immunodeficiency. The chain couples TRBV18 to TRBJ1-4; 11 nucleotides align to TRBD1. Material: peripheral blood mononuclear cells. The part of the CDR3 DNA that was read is TGTGCCAGCTCACCCCTCGGACAGGGGGCGGCAACTAATGAAAAA. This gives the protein CASSPLGQGAATNEK. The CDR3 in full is CASSPLGQGAATNEKLFF.